This TCR beta chain is drawn from a study of blood T cell repertoires in COVID-19. In the study overall: COVID-19 samples collected from the United States, Italy and Spain covered acute and convalescent phases. From T cells, B-cell-depleted T cells, or PBMCs came the material, which was cDNA or gDNA.

Original processing methods: For nucleated cells, counts were estimated from reference gene primer amplification. Profiling relied on immunoSEQ multiplex PCR, and the TCRdb table lists in-frame clones only, not all of them. The DNA was the basis for D and trimming; V, J and clone size are from that table. The data hold tens of thousands of clones, with approximately 90% observed a single time. The germline CDR1 and CDR2 sequences are LGHDT and YNNKEL (reference sequence). The CDR3 is 16 residues long. Trimming at V came to 4 bases and at J to 4 bases, leaving 7 bases not matched to a gene. This chain uses TRBV3-1 (or the pseudogene TRBV3-2) with TRBJ2-5; 12 positions match TRBD2. Specimen: peripheral blood. This clonotype was sampled from a man in his 70s with active COVID-19. CDR3 region: CASSRRLAGVRETQYF. Written as DNA, the CDR3 is TGTGCCAGCAGCCGACGACTAGCGGGAGTAAGAGAGACCCAGTACTTC.